What follows describes a single T cell receptor beta chain. The CDR3 contains 15 residues. From germline, CDR1 is MDHEN and CDR2 SYDVKM. The J segment lost 1 base and the V segment lost 6 bases, leaving 8 bases of the junction unmatched. Clones were read by immunoSEQ multiplex PCR, and TCRdb kept only the in-frame ones, dropping some. Among some 87,000 clones listed, nearly 95% were seen once. The entry originates in a study of technical replicates of blood from a few donors. This sequence was found in a human donor in good health. The sequenced material came from T cells isolated from PBMCs. The chain carries TRBV28 and TRBJ2-5; 7 nucleotides line up with TRBD1. The CDR3 loop reads CASRGQVEFQETQYF. In DNA form, the CDR3 reads TGTGCCAGCAGAGGACAGGTAGAGTTCCAAGAGACCCAGTACTTC.